A single sample gave rise to the 12 T cell receptor beta chains below, sequenced in a study of T-cell reconstitution after alpha-beta-depleted transplantation in children. This sample's TCRbeta library carried unique molecular identifier barcodes. TCRdb processed the PCR reads anew with MiXCR; each CDR3 protein has one entry. The data contain around 400,000 distinct CDR3 sequences, 20% of them singletons. Material: PBMCs from the stem cell graft donor, obtained from the stem cell graft. These receptors were obtained from a human donor who donated a stem cell graft to a child with acute myeloid leukemia.

CDR3 residues: CASSPGTDEQFF. CDR3 nucleotide sequence: TGTGCCAGCAGCCCCGGGACTGATGAGCAGTTCTTC. The chain combines TRBV7-3 with TRBJ2-1, with a weak D call TRBD2 (6 bases). V lost 5 bases and J 8 bases, leaving 10 bases between the germline ends. The CDR3 runs to 12 residues. CDR1 is SGHTA, CDR2 FQGTGA, per germline.

The chain couples TRBV4-2 to TRBJ1-4, with D perhaps matching TRBD1 (5 bases). This CDR3 spans 15 amino acids. Looked up from germline, CDR1 is LGHNA and CDR2 is YNFKEQ. V lost 0 bases, J lost 8 bases, and 13 bases lay in between. Written as DNA, the CDR3 is TGTGCCAGCAGCCAAGAGGGCCTCAAGGGGGAAAAACTGTTTTTT. Its translation is CASSQEGLKGEKLFF.

This rearrangement joins TRBV3-1 to TRBJ2-1; 9 nucleotides align to TRBD2. The V and J ends lost 7 bases and 1 base, in that order; junction bases with no gene match: 5. The CDR3 extends over 15 amino acids. Germline CDR1 reads LGHDT; CDR2 reads YNNKEL (reference sequence). CDR3 sequence reads: CASKISGSSYNEQFF. In DNA, the CDR3 is TGTGCCAGCAAGATTAGCGGGAGTTCCTACAATGAGCAGTTCTTC.

In this sample, this clonotype turned up a few times. The chain carries TRBV12-3 or TRBV12-4 and TRBJ2-5; D may be TRBD1 (5 bases). The CDR3 has 13 residues. Trimming shortened V by 4 bases and J by 7 bases, and 13 bases separated the two germline ends. CDR3 protein: CASSYDSRGTQYF. CDR3 DNA: TGTGCCAGCAGTTACGACAGCCGTGGGACCCAGTACTTC.

This clonotype was observed at least ten times. The V gene is TRBV29-1, the J gene TRBJ1-2; D is possibly TRBD1 (6 bases). V was trimmed by 0 bases and J by 4 bases, leaving 9 bases between them. Germline V lookup: CDR1 SQVTM, CDR2 ANQGSEA. This CDR3 has 13 residues. CDR3: CSVEDRTVYGYTF. For the CDR3, the DNA is TGCAGCGTTGAAGATAGGACAGTCTATGGCTACACCTTC. The full variable domain, completed using reference TRBV29-1 and TRBJ1-2, is SAVISQKPSRDICQRGTSLTIQCQVDSQVTMMFWYRQQPGQSLTLIATANQGSEATYESGFVIDKFPISRPNLTFSTLTVSNMSPEDSSIYLCSVEDRTVYGYTFGSGTRLTVV.

This clonotype was recorded a few times. This chain uses TRBV7-2 with TRBJ2-1, with D uncertain. CDR1 is SGHTA, CDR2 FQGNSA, per germline. Between the trimmed V and J ends, which lost 5 bases and 4 bases, there was a span of 12 bases. The CDR3 covers 14 residues. The CDR3 DNA sequence: TGTGCCAGCAGCCCCTCAAGCCCATACAATGAGCAGTTCTTC. It specifies CASSPSSPYNEQFF.

This clonotype was found many times. The chain combines TRBV20-1 with TRBJ2-6; no clear D gene. The V end was cut by 6 bases, the J end by 0 bases, with 9 bases between. Germline assignment: CDR1 DFQATT and CDR2 SNEGSKA (reference sequence). There are 14 residues in the CDR3. CDR3 sequence reads: CSAVRSSGANVLTF. CDR3 sequence (DNA): TGCAGTGCAGTCCGGAGCTCTGGGGCCAACGTCCTGACTTTC.

This clonotype was detected ten times or more. The chain recombines TRBV24-1 with TRBJ2-1; D gene uncertain. Germline V CDR1 and CDR2: KGHDR, SFDVKD. The V and J ends lost 5 bases and 7 bases respectively, with 8 bases between them. The CDR3 covers 12 residues. The CDR3 loop reads CATSVQTNEQFF. The CDR3, as DNA: TGTGCCACCAGTGTCCAGACGAATGAGCAGTTCTTC.

This clonotype has only a few counts. The chain couples TRBV12-3 or TRBV12-4 to TRBJ2-3, with 12 bases that match TRBD2. V shed 7 bases and J 0 bases; nucleotides not matched to a gene: 14. CDR3 length: 19 residues. CDR3 in amino acids: CASKGLAGPLPYSTDTQYF. The CDR3 coding sequence is TGTGCCAGCAAAGGACTAGCGGGACCACTCCCTTATAGCACAGATACGCAGTATTTT.

V usage is TRBV5-5 and J usage is TRBJ1-1; D is perhaps TRBD1 (6 bases). CDR3 length equals 15 residues. Per germline, CDR1 SGHKS and CDR2 YYEKEE (reference sequence). V lost 4 bases and J lost 6, with 19 bases in between. CDR3 in amino acids: CASSVTGTSIPEAFF. The CDR3 DNA reads TGTGCCAGCAGCGTAACCGGGACATCCATCCCTGAAGCTTTCTTT.

This clonotype has ten or more counts. V usage is TRBV29-1 and J usage is TRBJ2-6; D might be TRBD1 (6 bases). The ends were cut back, 7 bases at V and 1 base at J, with 14 bases in the middle. The CDR3 has 15 residues. In germline, CDR1 is SQVTM, CDR2 ANQGSEA. In nucleotides, the CDR3 is TGCAGCGCACATACAGGGACATCTGGGGCCAACGTCCTGACTTTC. Its protein is CSAHTGTSGANVLTF.

This clonotype has just a few counts. The chain joins TRBV29-1 to TRBJ1-1; the D is unclear. The germline CDR1 and CDR2 sequences are SQVTM and ANQGSEA. The CDR3 runs 14 residues. Deletions cut 4 bases from V and 2 bases from J, with 14 bases between. This chain's CDR3 is CSVGSSIRNTEAFF. CDR3 coding DNA: TGCAGCGTTGGGAGCAGTATAAGAAACACTGAAGCTTTCTTT.